The entry below describes one T cell receptor (beta chain). At least ten counts were recorded for this clonotype. Which antigen it targets is not known. There are no base qualities to consult, and no much larger clone falls within one base. The CDR3 starts with the cysteine, ends with the phenylalanine, and has 15 residues. The kept DNA is CDR3 alone, 45 bases in frame from the first base. Relative to germline, V is 9 bases shorter and J is 3 bases shorter, with 21 bases between their ends. Systemically healthy Caucasian individuals from Russia, 39 in total and aged roughly 6 to 90 years, were included as donors. Approximately 9.7 milliliters of peripheral blood were drawn from each donor into EDTA-treated Vacutainer tubes. PBMCs were isolated by Ficoll-Paque density-gradient centrifugation, with at least 6.5 million obtained per sample. Trizol reagent was used to extract total RNA from PBMCs, with at least 6 micrograms per sample. For every donor, flow cytometry on a PBMC aliquot measured the percentage of naive CD45RAhigh/CD27high T cells.

Libraries came from 5' RACE. For sequencing, an Illumina HiSeq 2500 was employed. A second PCR of about 7 to 12 cycles was run with a J-beta primer mix and a sample-barcoded 5' primer. Each TCR beta cDNA molecule received a unique molecular identifier from a template-switch 5' adaptor carrying 12 random nucleotides. Each sample yielded at least 3 million CDR3-containing paired-end reads. All of the RNA was converted into first-strand cDNA using the Mint cDNA synthesis kit, with a TRBC-specific oligonucleotide serving as the primer. After uracil-DNA glycosylase treatment, a first 18-cycle PCR used universal primers M1SS and BC2_uni_R on all cDNA. The source study handled its data this way. For normalization, 1 million high-quality reads were randomly selected from each sample, with every read carrying a distinct molecular identifier. Instead of being binned into consensus sequences, reads with shared molecular identifiers were discarded. MiTCR, run with a Q25 quality threshold and the strictest error-elimination algorithm, handled CDR3 identification, clonotype clustering and error correction. A nonparametric unseen species model using Euler transformation provided a lower-bound estimate of total TCR beta diversity. Through fastp at Q25 and MiXCR, TCRdb rebuilt clones from the public reads, retaining in-frame beta chains. When rows share a CDR3 protein, they turn into one entry using the most common DNA and genes. TCRdb's processing, not the authors', yielded these V and J calls. For this sample there are some 790,000 distinct CDR3 sequences; around 28% appear just once. The top ten clonotypes cover around a sixth of the sample.

The entry originates in a study of blood T cells in healthy people across ages (dated by TCRdb to between 2014 and 2017). Turning to the overall study: In model experiments, template switching captured roughly one uniquely barcoded TCR beta cDNA molecule for every two T cells. Age-related changes in TCR beta repertoire diversity were measured in the study by deep sequencing normalized with unique cDNA molecular identifiers. The donors were split into four age groups: young (average around 17 years), middle-aged (more than 35), aged (around 67) and long-lived (approximately 89). Donors of different ages were randomly distributed across sequencing lanes to avoid experimental bias. Using the same blood draw, the study looked at two additional independent replicas of 1 million unique cDNA reads for two donors, one aged 18 to 30 and the other aged 80 or older.

General conclusions and limits of the study: Total diversity estimates from one million sequenced T cells were considered lower bounds and underestimates. Because profiling used bulk unsorted PBMCs, naive and antigen-experienced compartments could not be compared conclusively. As age increased, observed TCR beta diversity per million T cells dropped in a roughly linear way, and a significant reduction was already evident by age roughly 36. Observed TCR beta diversity correlated strongly with the percentage of naive T cells measured by flow cytometry. Because the CMV infection status of the donors was unknown, age-related changes in expanded clonotypes may potentially have been confounded. Compared with the aged group, more naive CD4+ T cells, fewer expanded clones and increased TCR diversity were shown by the long-lived group, suggesting age selection.

This sequence uses TRBV12-3 or TRBV12-4 and TRBJ2-7; the best D guess is TRBD1, with 5 bases matching. The source material was blood. The receptor was isolated from a woman of 80 years or more in good health. The base sequence is TGTGCCAGTAAGATAGACAGTTTATCGGGCTACGAGCAGTACTTC. Its protein is CASKIDSLSGYEQYF.